This is a list of T cell receptor beta chains from one sample in a study of Ad26.COV2.S vaccination and SARS-CoV-2 variants. The table came from immunoSEQ multiplex PCR; TCRdb's copy has only in-frame clones and leaves some out. The repertoire holds 350,000 to 500,000 clones, 80% to 95% seen once, with 10% to 15% in the top ten. Material: peripheral blood, obtained in a trial of Ad26.COV2.S vaccine versus placebo. These receptors came from a person between 18 and 59 years old who received the Ad26.COV2.S COVID-19 vaccine or a placebo. The CDR3 runs from the conserved cysteine through the conserved F or W. A D gene is named only where the DNA matches it firmly. A clone size is listed for some rows: how often the clone was seen (once, few, many), or a class if it is expanded.

TRBV29-1,14,TRBJ1-2,.,TRBD1,TGCAGCGTACGTGTTTCGACAGGGATCTATGGCTACACCTTC,CSVRVSTGIYGYTF
TRBV6-1,13,TRBJ1-1,.,.,TGTGCCAGCAGCCTCCAGGGTTACACTGAAGCTTTCTTT,CASSLQGYTEAFF
TRBV5-8,17,TRBJ2-3,.,TRBD2,TGTGCCAGCAGCATTAAGACTAGCGCATATAGCACAGATACGCAGTATTTT,CASSIKTSAYSTDTQYF
TRBV5-4,13,TRBJ2-7,.,.,TGTGCCAGCAGTAGGGACTCTGACTACGAGCAGTACTTC,CASSRDSDYEQYF
TRBV5-4,15,TRBJ1-6,.,.,TGTGCCAGCAGCTTGGACAGCTCCTATAATTCACCCCTCCACTTT,CASSLDSSYNSPLHF
TRBV28,16,TRBJ2-7,.,TRBD1,TGTGCCAGCAGTAAAGGGGACGGGACAGGTCGCTACGAGCAGTACTTC,CASSKGDGTGRYEQYF
TRBV3-1/TRBV3-2,17,TRBJ2-3,.,TRBD2,TGTGCCAGCAGCCAAGATTTTGCGGGAGCGTTCACAGATACGCAGTATTTT,CASSQDFAGAFTDTQYF
TRBV6-6,15,TRBJ1-4,.,.,TGTGCCAGCAGTTACTCTATGGGGGGAGGCGAAAAACTGTTTTTT,CASSYSMGGGEKLFF
TRBV7-2,19,TRBJ1-1,few,TRBD1,TGTGCCAGCAGCATTCGCAGCTTGGGAGGGACAGCCGTGAACACTGAAGCTTTCTTT,CASSIRSLGGTAVNTEAFF
TRBV2,12,TRBJ1-1,.,.,TGTGCCAGCAGTGAAGTTATTTTGCAGGCTTTCTTT,CASSEVILQAFF
TRBV27,14,TRBJ2-7,.,TRBD2,TGTGCCAGCAGTTTTGGCGGGAGGGCCTACGAGCAGTACTTC,CASSFGGRAYEQYF
TRBV6-5,15,TRBJ2-3,.,TRBD1,TGTGCCAGCACCGAGGGACAGGGGGCGCGGGATACGCAGTATTTT,CASTEGQGARDTQYF
TRBV29-1,11,TRBJ1-3,.,.,TGCAGCGTTGAGGACGGAAACACCATATATTTT,CSVEDGNTIYF
TRBV5-5,15,TRBJ2-7,.,TRBD2,TGTGCCAGCAACCAAGGACTAGCGGTACTCTACGAGCAGTACTTC,CASNQGLAVLYEQYF
TRBV7-8,14,TRBJ1-1,.,.,TGTGCCAGCAGCTCCGGACAGTTTCGCACTGAAGCTTTCTTT,CASSSGQFRTEAFF
TRBV5-6,13,TRBJ2-1,.,.,TGTGCCAGCCTCAGCGTAACGGGAAATGAGCAGTTCTTC,CASLSVTGNEQFF
TRBV5-6,13,TRBJ1-1,.,.,TGTGCCAGCAGCCGGCTTTTCGGCGCTGAAGCTTTCTTT,CASSRLFGAEAFF
TRBV4-1,16,TRBJ1-1,.,.,TGCGCCAGCAGCCAGGGACGTACAGGGTCCAACACTGAAGCTTTCTTT,CASSQGRTGSNTEAFF
TRBV2,17,TRBJ1-6,.,TRBD1,TGTGCCAGCAGTGAAAGAAGGTCAGGGGGACGGAATTCACCCCTCCACTTT,CASSERRSGGRNSPLHF
TRBV12-3/TRBV12-4,13,TRBJ2-7,.,TRBD2,TGTGCCAGCAAGGCTAGCGGGGCGTACGAGCAGTACTTC,CASKASGAYEQYF
TRBV18,15,TRBJ2-3,.,TRBD2,TGTGCCAGCTCATCGACTAGCGGGAGCTCAGATACGCAGTATTTT,CASSSTSGSSDTQYF
TRBV30,15,TRBJ2-3,.,.,TGTGCCTGGGAGCTAGGGGGTTTGGGCACAGATACGCAGTATTTT,CAWELGGLGTDTQYF
TRBV2,12,TRBJ2-7,.,.,TGTGCCAGCAGTGGTGACAGCGGGGAGCAGTACTTC,CASSGDSGEQYF
TRBV9,15,TRBJ1-2,.,.,TGTGCCAGCAGCGTAGCGTACACCCCGGCGGAAGGCTACACCTTC,CASSVAYTPAEGYTF
TRBV29-1,12,TRBJ2-7,.,.,TGCAGCGTTGAACTAGCGACCTACGAGCAGTACTTC,CSVELATYEQYF
TRBV5-4,15,TRBJ1-1,.,TRBD1,TGTGCCAGCAGCCCCTCCGGGACAGGGGCCACTGAAGCTTTCTTT,CASSPSGTGATEAFF
TRBV9,16,TRBJ2-5,.,TRBD2,TGTGCCAGCAGCCTGGGACTAGCGGCGTACCAAGAGACCCAGTACTTC,CASSLGLAAYQETQYF